Following are 26 T cell receptor beta chains from one sample sequenced in a study of T cell repertoires in cytomegalovirus infection. TCRdb reprocessed the reads with MiXCR, giving one entry per CDR3 protein. The repertoire has roughly 180,000 distinct CDR3 sequences, roughly a sixth of them found once; the top ten carry about 25%. Sequenced input: CD8+ T cells from PBMCs. The source is a human donor in good health (CMV status not recorded). Some clones in this sample may be carry-over from other donors' samples.

This clonotype has only a few counts. CDR3 DNA: TGTGCCAGCAGCTTAGTAGGGGGGGCGGAGACCCAGTACTTC. Amino acid sequence: CASSLVGGAETQYF. This rearrangement joins TRBV7-2 to TRBJ2-5, with D possibly TRBD2 on 7 matching bases. The CDR3 length is 14 residues. The V end lost 1 base, the J end lost 5 bases, and 11 bases lay between the germline ends. Germline lookup yields CDR1 SGHTA and CDR2 FQGNSA.

This clonotype came up a few times. The gene calls are TRBV20-1 and TRBJ1-5, with 8 bases aligning to TRBD1. The V segment lost 0 bases and the J segment 6 bases; nucleotides outside the gene matches: 13. Germline loops: CDR1 DFQATT, CDR2 SNEGSKA (reference sequence). CDR3 length: 17 residues. CDR3 loop: CSARDPDRGTVSQPQHF. As DNA, the CDR3 is TGCAGTGCTAGAGATCCAGACAGGGGAACGGTTAGTCAGCCCCAGCATTTT.

This clonotype came up a few times. This chain connects TRBV15 to TRBJ2-7; D is perhaps TRBD1 or TRBD2 (6 bases each). CDR1 is LNHNV and CDR2 is YYDKDF in the germline V gene (reference sequence). V was cut by 5 bases and J by 3 bases, with 17 bases left in between. The CDR3 has 15 amino acids. In nucleotides, the CDR3 is TGTGCCACCAGCGGCCGGGGGCAGAACATCTACGAGCAGTACTTC. This codes for CATSGRGQNIYEQYF.

The rearrangement joins TRBV9 to TRBJ2-5; D not resolved. CDR3 length: 12 amino acids. Germline V gene lookup returns CDR1 SGDLS and CDR2 YYNGEE. V lost 3 bases, J lost 5 bases, and 8 bases lay in between. The CDR3 sequence is CASSGLRETQYF. The CDR3 DNA follows: TGTGCCAGCAGCGGACTTAGGGAGACCCAGTACTTC.

CDR3 sequence: CASRGSGANVLTF. CDR3 DNA: TGTGCCAGCAGGGGCTCTGGGGCCAACGTCCTGACTTTC. This rearrangement joins TRBV14 to TRBJ2-6; no reliable D call. CDR1 SGHDN and CDR2 FVKESK come from the germline V gene. Trimming cost V 6 bases and J 0 bases, with 3 bases left between them. The CDR3 covers 13 residues.

The gene calls are TRBV28 and TRBJ1-2; the D gene is possibly TRBD1 (5 bases). The V gene's germline CDR1 is MDHEN and CDR2 SYDVKM. This CDR3 spans 14 amino acids. Trimming stripped 7 bases from V and 4 bases from J, with 16 bases between. CDR3 nucleotides: TGTGCCAGCAACCCGGGAGGGGCGATCTATGGCTACACCTTC. Its protein is CASNPGGAIYGYTF.

This clonotype has only a few counts. The V and J genes are TRBV12-3 or TRBV12-4 and TRBJ2-1, with TRBD2 matching 12 bases. The CDR3 extends over 17 amino acids. The junction had 6 bases not matched to a gene; V was cut back by 4 bases and J by 2 bases. The CDR3 sequence is CASSSPSGGVAYNEQFF. The DNA for the CDR3 is TGTGCCAGCAGTTCCCCTAGCGGGGGGGTTGCCTACAATGAGCAGTTCTTC.

This clonotype is a singleton in its sample. The chain is built from TRBV4-2 and TRBJ1-1, with TRBD1 matching over 9 bases. Germline CDR1 is LGHNA and CDR2 is YNFKEQ. V was clipped by 0 bases and J by 7 bases; unmatched bases: 6. The CDR3 is 15 residues long. The CDR3 DNA reads TGTGCCAGCAGCCAAGAAAGGACAGGGGATGGTGAAGCTTTCTTT. Translated: CASSQERTGDGEAFF.

The V gene is TRBV3-1, the J gene TRBJ2-5; the D gene is possibly TRBD1 (6 bases). The CDR3 has 15 residues. The germline V gene encodes CDR1 LGHDT and CDR2 YNNKEL (reference sequence). Trimming took off 0 bases at V and 3 bases at J, with 11 bases between the two ends. CDR3 bases: TGTGCCAGCAGCCAAGAAGGCGACAGGAAAGAGACCCAGTACTTC. This encodes CASSQEGDRKETQYF.

This chain connects TRBV24-1 to TRBJ2-1, with unresolved D. The CDR3 totals 13 residues. The ends were cut back, 6 bases at V and 8 bases at J, with 13 bases in the middle. The germline V gene encodes CDR1 KGHDR and CDR2 SFDVKD. Written as DNA, the CDR3 is TGTGCCACCAGTTTACCAGCATCGGATGAGCAGTTCTTC. This gives the protein CATSLPASDEQFF.

The sample holds a few counts of this clonotype. The chain has TRBV27 and TRBJ1-1; the match to TRBD1 covers 8 bases. The CDR3 sequence is 14 residues long. Germline CDR1 reads MNHEY; CDR2 reads SMNVEV (reference sequence). Unmatched junction bases numbered 5, after V lost 2 bases and J lost 6 bases. This CDR3 reads CASSLIRDRSEAFF. The CDR3 DNA reads TGTGCCAGCAGTTTAATTCGGGACAGGTCTGAAGCTTTCTTT.

This clonotype has just a few counts. This sequence joins TRBV7-8 and TRBJ2-5; D possibly matches TRBD1 or TRBD2 (5 bases each). The CDR3 spans 16 residues. CDR1 is SGHVS, CDR2 FQNEAQ, per germline. V dropped 0 bases and J dropped 3 bases, with 14 bases sitting between them. CDR3 nucleotides: TGTGCCAGCAGCTTAGCCCCGGGGACCAACGAAGAGACCCAGTACTTC. Protein: CASSLAPGTNEETQYF.

This clonotype was counted only a few times. J is TRBJ2-2 and V is TRBV5-5; TRBD1 matches at 7 bases. CDR1 and CDR2 from the germline V gene are SGHKS and YYEKEE (reference sequence). CDR3 size: 18 residues. Losses at the gene ends were 4 bases for V and 3 bases for J; bases not matched to a gene: 15. CDR3 loop: CASSVLGFGDRDTGELFF. The CDR3 DNA sequence: TGTGCCAGCAGCGTGTTAGGCTTCGGGGACAGAGACACCGGGGAGCTGTTTTTT.

This clonotype occurred a few times. J is TRBJ2-5 and V is TRBV7-9, with D maybe TRBD1 (6 bases). CDR1 is SEHNR, CDR2 FQNEAQ, per germline (reference sequence). The V and J ends lost 5 bases and 5 bases respectively, with 12 bases between them. The CDR3 totals 13 residues. The CDR3 reads CASSPGVSETQYF. CDR3 sequence (DNA): TGTGCCAGCAGCCCAGGGGTGTCGGAGACCCAGTACTTC.

This clonotype was seen a few times. The J gene is TRBJ2-7, the V gene TRBV7-2, with 10 nucleotides matching TRBD2. The ends lost 5 bases at V and 4 bases at J; junction bases unmatched: 8. The CDR3 totals 15 residues. Germline V lookup: CDR1 SGHTA, CDR2 FQGNSA. CDR3 residues: CASSPGSGGAYEQYF. The CDR3, as DNA: TGTGCCAGCAGCCCAGGGAGCGGGGGGGCTTACGAGCAGTACTTC.

This clonotype was observed many times. The chain carries TRBV7-2 and TRBJ2-7; 9 nucleotides line up with TRBD1. Looked up from germline, CDR1 is SGHTA and CDR2 is FQGNSA. The CDR3 loop spans 15 amino acids. J gave up 0 bases and V 3 bases, and 3 bases lay outside the gene matches. CDR3 sequence (DNA): TGTGCCAGCAGCTTGTTGACAGGGGGCTCCTACGAGCAGTACTTC. The encoded protein is CASSLLTGGSYEQYF.

The rearrangement joins TRBV12-3 or TRBV12-4 to TRBJ1-2; D not certain. Trimming stripped 5 bases from V and 6 bases from J, with 13 bases between. The CDR3 length is 13 residues. CDR3 nucleotides: TGTGCCAGCAGTCAGTCAGGTAGTCATGGCTACACCTTC. The encoded protein is CASSQSGSHGYTF.

This clonotype came up many times. The V and J genes are TRBV7-8 and TRBJ2-7; unclear D gene. This CDR3 is built from 14 residues. The germline V and J ends were trimmed by 4 bases and 5 bases, with 15 bases remaining between them. The germline gives CDR1 SGHVS, CDR2 FQNEAQ. CDR3 nucleotide sequence: TGTGCCAGCAGCTCCCCGGCAGTCAAAGACGAGCAGTACTTC. It translates to CASSSPAVKDEQYF.

This clonotype was seen more than once but under ten times. The V and J genes are TRBV28 and TRBJ2-3; the D gene could be TRBD1 or TRBD2 (6 bases each). CDR3 length: 15 amino acids. Germline V gives CDR1 MDHEN, CDR2 SYDVKM. V dropped 7 bases and J dropped 2 bases, with 16 bases sitting between them. CDR3 loop: CASTLRGLHTDTQYF. The CDR3 region has the DNA TGTGCCAGCACCTTACGGGGGCTTCACACAGATACGCAGTATTTT.

A few counts support this clonotype. The chain combines TRBV4-3 with TRBJ1-3; 10 nucleotides line up with TRBD1. V lost 4 bases and J lost 2; bases outside the gene matches: 8. The CDR3 length is 17 residues. Germline assignment: CDR1 LGHNA and CDR2 YSLEER. This chain's CDR3 is CASSLDRGQSPGNTIYF. DNA for the CDR3: TGCGCCAGCAGCCTTGACAGGGGGCAGTCACCTGGAAACACCATATATTTT.

There are a few counts of this clonotype. The V gene is TRBV12-3 or TRBV12-4, the J gene TRBJ1-5; TRBD1 is a possible D gene (5 bases). The CDR3 loop spans 15 amino acids. Trimming took off 4 bases at V and 8 bases at J, with 18 bases between the two ends. CDR3 protein: CASSWGPPDLEPQHF. CDR3 sequence (DNA): TGTGCCAGCAGTTGGGGACCCCCGGATTTGGAGCCCCAGCATTTT.

The chain couples TRBV28 to TRBJ2-1; no clear D. This CDR3 comprises 17 residues. Trimming removed 6 bases at V and 0 bases at J, with 18 bases between. Germline CDR1 MDHEN, CDR2 SYDVKM. CDR3 in DNA: TGTGCCAGCAGCCACGTAAACATTCTTCGCTCCTACAATGAGCAGTTCTTC. Its translation: CASSHVNILRSYNEQFF.

This clonotype was counted a few times. This chain uses TRBV6-2 or TRBV6-3 with TRBJ1-6, with D unclear. The length of the CDR3 is 14 residues. Per germline, CDR1 MNHEY and CDR2 SVGEGT. Trimming took off 2 bases at V and 10 bases at J, with 12 bases between the two ends. The CDR3 nucleotides are TGTGCCAGCAGTTACCCCCTTCGGAGCTCACCCCTCCACTTT. This codes for CASSYPLRSSPLHF.

This clonotype has only a few counts. The chain employs TRBV28 and TRBJ1-5; D may be TRBD1 (6 bases). V gave up 5 bases and J gave up 5 bases, with 10 bases separating them. This CDR3 contains 13 residues. The germline CDR1 and CDR2 sequences are MDHEN and SYDVKM. The CDR3, as DNA: TGTGCCAGCAGTAAACAGGGTTATCAGCCCCAGCATTTT. This codes for CASSKQGYQPQHF.

This chain joins TRBV27 and TRBJ2-1; 8 bases match TRBD2. The CDR3 is 14 amino acids. Germline-derived CDR1 and CDR2 are MNHEY and SMNVEV (reference sequence). V gave up 6 bases and J gave up 4 bases; unmatched junction bases: 5. The CDR3 spells CASSPGTRYNEQFF. The CDR3 coding sequence is TGTGCCAGCAGCCCCGGGACTAGATACAATGAGCAGTTCTTC.

The chain has TRBV20-1 and TRBJ2-2; 9 bases fit TRBD2. The CDR3 is made up of 14 amino acids. With 1 base clipped from V and 4 bases from J, the junction kept 1 base outside the gene matches. Germline loops: CDR1 DFQATT, CDR2 SNEGSKA (reference sequence). The CDR3 nucleotides are TGCAGTGCTAGAGTGACTAGCGGCACCGGGGAGCTGTTTTTT. This encodes CSARVTSGTGELFF.